One sample yielded the 20 T cell receptor beta chains listed below, sequenced in a study of spatial heterogeneity in lung cancer. Findings and limits, study-wide: The study found that expanded intratumoral alpha and beta TCR counts tracked tumor mutation counts.

Their recognized antigens are unknown. TCRdb re-called the 5' RACE reads through MiXCR, storing one row per CDR3 protein. The data show several thousand distinct CDR3 sequences, over 6.5% seen once. Time point: sample taken at primary tumor resection. Sequencing was performed on lung tumor tissue, taken at surgery. The receptor source for this set is a male donor with early-stage non-small cell lung cancer.

In this sample, this clonotype turned up a few times. The CDR3 coding sequence is TGTGCCACAGGCGAGAGGCCCGTTGGTTATGGCTACACCTTC. Translating it yields CATGERPVGYGYTF. The chain has TRBV7-8 and TRBJ1-2; D gene ambiguous. The CDR3 contains 14 residues. Per germline, CDR1 SGHVS and CDR2 FQNEAQ. Trimming removed 10 bases from V and 5 bases from J, with 20 bases in between.

This clonotype qualifies as large. The chain has TRBV7-3 and TRBJ2-1; 7 bases agree with TRBD2. This CDR3 contains 14 residues. Germline assignment: CDR1 SGHTA and CDR2 FQGTGA. V gave up 5 bases and J gave up 0 bases; unmatched junction bases: 1. The CDR3 sequence is CASSPSGSYNEQFF. CDR3 nucleotides: TGTGCCAGCAGCCCTAGCGGCTCCTACAATGAGCAGTTCTTC.

This clonotype ranks as medium-sized. The genes are TRBV7-2 and TRBJ2-3; no clear D. The CDR3 is made up of 17 amino acids. Trimming cost V 1 base and J 1 base, with 15 bases left between them. Per germline, CDR1 SGHTA and CDR2 FQGNSA. CDR3 amino acids: CASSLGYHLPGTDTQYF. CDR3 DNA: TGTGCCAGCAGCTTAGGCTACCACTTACCCGGCACAGATACGCAGTATTTT.

This clonotype rates as medium-sized. The CDR3 DNA is TGTGCCAGCAGTTACGGGGGACAGTGGGGCACTGAAGCTTTCTTT. Protein: CASSYGGQWGTEAFF. The chain links TRBV6-2 or TRBV6-3 to TRBJ1-1; 7 nucleotides agree with TRBD1. The CDR3 has 15 amino acids. Germline lookup yields CDR1 MNHEY and CDR2 SVGEGT. The V segment lost 2 bases and the J segment 4 bases; nucleotides outside the gene matches: 7.

This clonotype is deemed medium-sized. The rearrangement links TRBV4-1 to TRBJ2-2, with unresolved D. The CDR3 consists of 14 residues. The germline gives CDR1 MGHRA, CDR2 YSYEKL. The ends were cut back, 1 base at V and 4 bases at J, with 7 bases in the middle. CDR3 loop: CASSQVQLTGELFF. The CDR3 bases are TGCGCCAGCAGCCAAGTACAGCTCACCGGGGAGCTGTTTTTT.

This clonotype is categorized as medium-sized. The chain is built from TRBV24-1 and TRBJ2-7; 7 nucleotides align to TRBD2. The CDR3 is 14 residues long. Germline CDR1 KGHDR, CDR2 SFDVKD. V lost 9 bases and J lost 3; bases outside the gene matches: 10. CDR3 in amino acids: CATPLIREDYEQYF. The DNA for the CDR3 is TGTGCCACCCCACTAATCCGGGAGGACTACGAGCAGTACTTC.

This clonotype is medium-sized within its sample. The rearrangement joins TRBV6-2 or TRBV6-3 to TRBJ2-1, with 8 bases fitting TRBD2. The length of the CDR3 is 15 residues. Germline assignment: CDR1 MNHEY and CDR2 SVGEGT. J was trimmed by 3 bases and V by 7 bases; bases with no gene match: 8. In DNA, the CDR3 is TGTGCCAGCAAGGCTAACGGGAGGGGCTACAATGAGCAGTTCTTC. The encoded protein is CASKANGRGYNEQFF.

Within the sample, this clonotype is medium-sized (0.01 to 0.1%). CDR3 loop: CASTRRLAGRADTQYF. The CDR3 nucleotides read TGTGCCAGCACCCGCCGACTAGCGGGGCGAGCAGATACGCAGTATTTT. This chain connects TRBV7-8 to TRBJ2-3, with 11 nucleotides matching TRBD2. Losses at the gene ends were 7 bases for V and 4 bases for J; bases not matched to a gene: 10. There are 16 residues in the CDR3. Germline values: CDR1 SGHVS, CDR2 FQNEAQ.

In its sample, this clonotype ranks as medium-sized. In DNA, the CDR3 is TGTGCCAGCAGCGTAACGGGACAGCGACAAGAGACCCAGTACTTC. Translated, it gives CASSVTGQRQETQYF. The chain recombines TRBV9 with TRBJ2-5; TRBD1 aligns across 7 bases. J was trimmed by 2 bases and V by 1 base; bases with no gene match: 5. CDR1 is SGDLS, CDR2 YYNGEE, per germline. The CDR3 sequence is 15 residues long. Complete variable domain (other parts from reference TRBV9 and TRBJ2-5): DSGVTQTPKHLITATGQRVTLRCSPRSGDLSVYWYQQSLDQGLQFLIQYYNGEERAKGNILERFSAQQFPDLHSELNLSSLELGDSALYFCASSVTGQRQETQYFGPGTRLLVL.

The V gene is TRBV7-2, the J gene TRBJ2-1; no clear D gene. Germline assignment: CDR1 SGHTA and CDR2 FQGNSA. Trimming took off 1 base at V and 9 bases at J, with 13 bases between the two ends. The CDR3 is 14 amino acids. This CDR3 reads CASSLVVSHGEQFF. CDR3 nucleotides: TGTGCCAGCAGCTTAGTGGTGAGCCACGGTGAGCAGTTCTTC. The full variable domain, with the rest looked up from reference TRBV7-2 and TRBJ2-1, is GAGVSQSPSNKVTEKGKDVELRCDPISGHTALYWYRQSLGQGLEFLIYFQGNSAPDKSGLPSDRFSAERTGGSVSTLTIQRTQQEDSAVYLCASSLVVSHGEQFFGPGTRLTVL.

This clonotype was seen ten or more times. V usage is TRBV4-3 and J usage is TRBJ1-2; a weak D match, TRBD1 (5 bases). Trimming pared 0 bases from V and 3 bases from J, leaving 14 bases between. Germline CDR1 LGHNA, CDR2 YSLEER. This CDR3 has 16 amino acids. The CDR3 region is CASSQEGTPEYYGYTF. DNA of the CDR3: TGCGCCAGCAGCCAAGAAGGGACTCCGGAATACTATGGCTACACCTTC.

This clonotype qualifies as medium-sized (0.01 to 0.1%). The chain is built from TRBV5-6 and TRBJ1-1; a possible D gene is TRBD1 (5 bases). CDR3 length: 13 amino acids. Germline V gene data show CDR1 as SGHDT and CDR2 as YYEEEE. Trimming removed 2 bases from V and 4 bases from J, with 9 bases in between. CDR3 sequence: CASSFRGGTEAFF. The CDR3 DNA follows: TGTGCCAGCAGCTTTCGGGGGGGCACTGAAGCTTTCTTT.

By share, this clonotype ranks as medium-sized. The chain carries TRBV5-1 and TRBJ1-1; 11 bases fit TRBD1. The V gene's germline CDR1 is SGHRS and CDR2 YFSETQ. Trimming took 6 bases from V and 10 from J; bases not matched to a gene: 11. This CDR3 has 14 amino acids. Here the CDR3 DNA reads TGCGCCAGCACCCTTGGACAGGGGGCAGGTGGAGCTTTCTTT. It specifies CASTLGQGAGGAFF.

This clonotype was seen at least ten times. This chain links TRBV28 with TRBJ2-3, with 9 bases aligning to TRBD2. The CDR3 runs to 17 residues. Germline V CDR1 and CDR2: MDHEN, SYDVKM. The V gene end was trimmed by 4 bases and the J gene end by 1 base; junction bases not matched to a gene: 9. CDR3 sequence (DNA): TGTGCCAGCAGTTCCAATCGACTAGCGGAGGGCACAGATACGCAGTATTTT. This encodes CASSSNRLAEGTDTQYF.

By frequency in the sample, this clonotype is medium-sized (0.01 to 0.1%). The chain uses TRBV6-2 or TRBV6-3 and TRBJ2-2; a possible D gene is TRBD1 (6 bases). This CDR3 contains 13 residues. The germline CDR1 and CDR2 sequences are MNHEY and SVGEGT. V gave up 6 bases and J gave up 5 bases, with 10 bases separating them. In DNA form, the CDR3 reads TGTGCCAGCAGGCCCGGACAGACCGGGGAGCTGTTTTTT. Translated: CASRPGQTGELFF.

This clonotype turned up a few times. V usage is TRBV4-3 and J usage is TRBJ2-1; unclear D gene. This CDR3 is built from 12 residues. In germline, CDR1 is LGHNA, CDR2 YSLEER. With 1 base removed from V and 8 bases from J, the gap between germline ends came to 6 bases. The CDR3 nucleotides read TGCGCCAGCAGCCAAGTTGGCTATGAGCAGTTCTTC. Encoded protein: CASSQVGYEQFF.

The sample holds many counts of this clonotype. The CDR3 loop reads CASSVGQGAYEQYF. The CDR3 region has the DNA TGTGCCAGCAGCGTCGGACAGGGGGCATACGAGCAGTACTTC. The V gene is TRBV9, the J gene TRBJ2-7; TRBD1 aligns across 11 bases. V shed 2 bases and J 4 bases; nucleotides not matched to a gene: 2. The CDR3 contains 14 residues. Germline CDR1 and CDR2: SGDLS and YYNGEE.

By sample fraction, this clonotype is medium-sized. The chain carries TRBV19 and TRBJ1-5, with 7 bases fitting TRBD1. This CDR3 is 19 amino acids long. J was trimmed by 5 bases and V by 0 bases; bases with no gene match: 16. The germline gives CDR1 LNHDA, CDR2 SQIVND (reference sequence). The CDR3 DNA is TGTGCCAGTAGTATAGATCGCGGACGCGGGACAGTGGAACATCAGCCCCAGCATTTT. Translating it yields CASSIDRGRGTVEHQPQHF.

In its sample, this clonotype ranks as medium-sized. The chain couples TRBV28 to TRBJ1-3; perhaps TRBD1 as D (6 bases). The CDR3 covers 13 residues. The V and J ends lost 6 bases and 7 bases respectively, with 13 bases between them. The germline V gene has CDR1 MDHEN and CDR2 SYDVKM. CDR3 loop: CASSHGQRNTIYF. CDR3 DNA: TGTGCCAGCAGCCACGGACAGAGGAACACCATATATTTT. The full variable domain, rest sourced from reference TRBV28 and TRBJ1-3, is DVKVTQSSRYLVKRTGEKVFLECVQDMDHENMFWYRQDPGLGLRLIYFSYDVKMKEKGDIPEGYSVSREKKERFSLILESASTNQTSMYLCASSHGQRNTIYFGEGSWLTVV.

This clonotype counts as medium-sized. The chain recombines TRBV6-1 with TRBJ2-1; 9 bases line up with TRBD2. Losses at the gene ends were 2 bases for V and 8 bases for J; bases not matched to a gene: 10. Germline CDR1 MNHNS, CDR2 SASEGT. This CDR3 spans 16 amino acids. The DNA of the CDR3 is TGTGCCAGCAGTGAATTTGTGTGGCGGGGGGGCGATGAGCAGTTCTTC. Protein: CASSEFVWRGGDEQFF.